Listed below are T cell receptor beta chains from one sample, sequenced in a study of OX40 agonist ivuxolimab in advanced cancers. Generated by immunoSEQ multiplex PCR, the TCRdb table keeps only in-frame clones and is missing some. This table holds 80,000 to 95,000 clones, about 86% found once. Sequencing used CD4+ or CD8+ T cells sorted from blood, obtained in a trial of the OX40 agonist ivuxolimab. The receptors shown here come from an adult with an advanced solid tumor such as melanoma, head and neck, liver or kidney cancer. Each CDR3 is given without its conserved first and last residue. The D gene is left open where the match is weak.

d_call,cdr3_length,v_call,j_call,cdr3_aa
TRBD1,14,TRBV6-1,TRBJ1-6,ASSALTGGPNSPLH
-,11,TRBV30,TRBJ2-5,AWSEGGGRRLY
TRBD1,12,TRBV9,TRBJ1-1,ASSVRTGNTEAF
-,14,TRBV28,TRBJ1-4,ASSHITFATNEKLF
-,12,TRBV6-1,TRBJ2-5,ATLGDGGQETQY
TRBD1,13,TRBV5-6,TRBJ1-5,ASSRTGASNQPQH
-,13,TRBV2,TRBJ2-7,ASSEGRVVGYEQY
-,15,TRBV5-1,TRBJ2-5,ASSLAGSFGLGETQY
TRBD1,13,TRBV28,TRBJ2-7,ASSHRDRGYGEQY
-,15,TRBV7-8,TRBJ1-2,ASSQTTVIYGTGGYT
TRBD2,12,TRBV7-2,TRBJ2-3,ASSFRTSEDTQY
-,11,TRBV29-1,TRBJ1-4,SVAEWVNEKLF
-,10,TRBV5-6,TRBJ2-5,ASSDGWETQY
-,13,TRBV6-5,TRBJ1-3,ASSYSGRVGNTIY
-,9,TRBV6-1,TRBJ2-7,ASSEWVEQY
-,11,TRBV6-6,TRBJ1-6,ASSLTGSSPLH
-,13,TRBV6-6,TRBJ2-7,ASSNPIRALYEQY
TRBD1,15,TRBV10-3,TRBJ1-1,AISVGRTGAMNTEAF
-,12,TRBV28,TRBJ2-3,ASSGPTSTDTQY
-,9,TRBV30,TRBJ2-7,AWSVQLGQY
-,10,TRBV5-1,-,ASSLGTYEQY
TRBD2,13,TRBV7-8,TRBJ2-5,ASSGSGGASETQY
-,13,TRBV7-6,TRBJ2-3,ASSLVTGGTDTQY
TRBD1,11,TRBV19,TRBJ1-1,ASTAGQVTEAF
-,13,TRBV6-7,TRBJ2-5,ARRDHIALQETQY
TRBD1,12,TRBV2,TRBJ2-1,ASIGDRGNNEQF
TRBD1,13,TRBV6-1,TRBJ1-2,ASSRLGQGNYGYT
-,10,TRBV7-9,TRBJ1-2,ASRLDSYGYT
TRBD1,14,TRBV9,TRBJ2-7,ASSKAGTGGSYEQY
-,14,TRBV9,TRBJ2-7,ASSVLGGAPMYEQY
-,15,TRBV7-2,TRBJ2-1,ASSSRTGKSSYNEQF
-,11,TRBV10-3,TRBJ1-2,AIPGQSDYGYT
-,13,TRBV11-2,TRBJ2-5,ASSPSLSPQETQY
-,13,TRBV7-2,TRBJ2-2,ASSKQGEDTGELF
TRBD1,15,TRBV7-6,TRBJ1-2,ASSLGTGGQSGYGYT
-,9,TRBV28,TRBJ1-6,ASTDNSPLH
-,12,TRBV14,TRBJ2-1,ASSPTQGRNEQF
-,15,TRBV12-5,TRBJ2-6,ASGLVIRSSGANVLT
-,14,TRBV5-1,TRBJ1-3,ASSLTGFHSGNTIY
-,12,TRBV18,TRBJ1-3,ASSPGTIGNTIY
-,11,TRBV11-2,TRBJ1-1,ASGAAGNTEAF
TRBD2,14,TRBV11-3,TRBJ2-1,ASSRGLAGGYNEQF
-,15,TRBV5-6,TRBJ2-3,ASSHPRRGHFTDTQY